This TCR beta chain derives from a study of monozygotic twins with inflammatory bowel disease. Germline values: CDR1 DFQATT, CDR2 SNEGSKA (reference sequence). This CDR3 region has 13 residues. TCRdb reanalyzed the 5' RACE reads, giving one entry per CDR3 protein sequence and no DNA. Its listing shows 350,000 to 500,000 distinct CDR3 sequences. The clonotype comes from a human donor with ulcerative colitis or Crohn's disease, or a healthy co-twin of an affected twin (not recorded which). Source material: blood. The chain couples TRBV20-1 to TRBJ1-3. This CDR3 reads CSARQSSGNTIYF.